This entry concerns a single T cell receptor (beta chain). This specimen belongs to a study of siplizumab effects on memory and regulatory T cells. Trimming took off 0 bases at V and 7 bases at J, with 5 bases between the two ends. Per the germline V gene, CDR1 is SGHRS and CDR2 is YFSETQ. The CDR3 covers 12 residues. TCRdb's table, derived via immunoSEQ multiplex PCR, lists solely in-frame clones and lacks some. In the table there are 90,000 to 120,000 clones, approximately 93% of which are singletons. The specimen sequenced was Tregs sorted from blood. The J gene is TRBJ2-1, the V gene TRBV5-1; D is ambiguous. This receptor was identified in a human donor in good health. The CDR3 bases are TGCGCCAGCAGCTTGGGGGGAAATGAGCAGTTCTTC. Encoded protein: CASSLGGNEQFF.